The 7 T cell receptor beta chains below were found in one sample sequenced in a study of cytomegalovirus exposure and HLA in healthy donors. Vbeta (60) and Jbeta (13) primers were used in the PCR. The table came from immunoSEQ multiplex PCR; TCRdb's copy has only in-frame clones and leaves some out. The table lists around 200,000 clones, just under 75% of them singletons. Sequenced: PBMCs. Every receptor here comes from a woman in her twenties or thirties in good health and CMV-seropositive.

V is TRBV9 and J is TRBJ1-4, with D unclear. The CDR3 runs to 14 residues. Trimming shortened V by 0 bases and J by 8 bases, and 11 bases separated the two germline ends. Germline CDR1 SGDLS, CDR2 YYNGEE. For the CDR3, the DNA is TGTGCCAGCAGCGTAGAACCGGGTGCGGAAAAACTGTTTTTT. Its translation is CASSVEPGAEKLFF.

This chain links TRBV19 with TRBJ1-1; 7 positions match TRBD1. J lost 0 bases, V lost 3 bases, and 4 bases had no gene match. Germline V gene lookup returns CDR1 LNHDA and CDR2 SQIVND (reference sequence). This CDR3 is 15 amino acids long. CDR3 nucleotides: TGTGCCAGTAGTATGACAGGGCGGGTGAACACTGAAGCTTTCTTT. It codes for CASSMTGRVNTEAFF.

This clone was seen once. The CDR3 DNA follows: TGTGCCAGCAGTTCTGGCAATCAGCCCCAGCATTTT. The encoded protein is CASSSGNQPQHF. This rearrangement joins TRBV28 to TRBJ1-5; D gene ambiguous. V lost 4 bases and J 2 bases, leaving 3 bases between the germline ends. The CDR3 extends over 12 amino acids. Germline CDR1 and CDR2: MDHEN and SYDVKM.

The CDR3 DNA is TGTGCCAGCAGCCCGCCGGGAAGCGGGTCCTACGAGCAGTACTTC. Its translation: CASSPPGSGSYEQYF. V gene TRBV9 combines with J gene TRBJ2-7, with a possible D match to TRBD2 (6 bases). V was cut by 4 bases and J by 1 base, with 15 bases left in between. Germline V gene data show CDR1 as SGDLS and CDR2 as YYNGEE. The CDR3 runs 15 residues.

The chain links TRBV18 to TRBJ2-2, with TRBD2 matching 7 bases. This CDR3 is 17 amino acids long. Germline CDR1 reads KGHSH; CDR2 reads LQKENI. With V trimmed by 0 bases and J by 5 bases, 9 bases remained unmatched. CDR3 DNA sequence: TGTGCCAGCTCACCACCATTTGAGCTAGCGGCTACCGGGGAGCTGTTTTTT. Translation: CASSPPFELAATGELFF.

This clone has at least ten counts. The V gene is TRBV10-3, the J gene TRBJ1-1; TRBD1 agrees at 10 bases. The CDR3 has 17 amino acids. In germline, CDR1 is ENHRY, CDR2 SYGVKD. The junction had 13 bases not matched to a gene; V was cut back by 3 bases and J by 6 bases. CDR3 in amino acids: CAISDGGQGKRRAEAFF. The CDR3 coding sequence is TGTGCCATCAGTGACGGGGGACAGGGGAAGAGGAGAGCTGAAGCTTTCTTT.

This clone was counted between two and nine times. This chain links TRBV10-2 with TRBJ2-5, with 7 positions matching TRBD2. The CDR3 length is 16 residues. Per germline, CDR1 WSHSY and CDR2 SAAADI. Losses at the gene ends were 0 bases for V and 5 bases for J; bases not matched to a gene: 9. CDR3 DNA sequence: TGCGCCAGCAGTGAGTCGGTGGGGCGGGAGCGGGAGACCCAGTACTTC. Translated: CASSESVGRERETQYF.